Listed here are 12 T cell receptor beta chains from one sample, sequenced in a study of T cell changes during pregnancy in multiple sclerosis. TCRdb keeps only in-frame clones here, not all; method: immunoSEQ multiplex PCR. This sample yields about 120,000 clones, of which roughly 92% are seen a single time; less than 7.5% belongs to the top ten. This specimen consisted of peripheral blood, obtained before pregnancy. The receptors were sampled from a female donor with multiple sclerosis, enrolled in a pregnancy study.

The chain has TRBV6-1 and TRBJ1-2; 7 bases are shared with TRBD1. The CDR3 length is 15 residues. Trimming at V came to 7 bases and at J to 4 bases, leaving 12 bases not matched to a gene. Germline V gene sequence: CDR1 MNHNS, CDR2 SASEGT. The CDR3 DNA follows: TGTGCCAGCACCCCAAGACAGGGACGGGGCTATGGCTACACCTTC. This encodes CASTPRQGRGYGYTF.

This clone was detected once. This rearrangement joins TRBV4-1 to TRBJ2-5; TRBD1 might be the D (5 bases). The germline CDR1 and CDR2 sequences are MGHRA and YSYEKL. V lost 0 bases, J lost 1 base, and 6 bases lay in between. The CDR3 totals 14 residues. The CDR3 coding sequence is TGCGCCAGCAGCCAAGACAGGGCCCAAGAGACCCAGTACTTC. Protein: CASSQDRAQETQYF.

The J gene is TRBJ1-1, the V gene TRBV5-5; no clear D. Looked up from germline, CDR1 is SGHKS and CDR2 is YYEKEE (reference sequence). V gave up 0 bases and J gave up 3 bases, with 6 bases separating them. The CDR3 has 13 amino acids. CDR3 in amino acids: CASSLDGDTEAFF. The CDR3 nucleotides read TGTGCCAGCAGCTTGGACGGGGACACTGAAGCTTTCTTT. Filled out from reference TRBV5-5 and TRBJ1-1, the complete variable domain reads DAGVTQSPTHLIKTRGQQVTLRCSPISGHKSVSWYQQVLGQGPQFIFQYYEKEERGRGNFPDRFSARQFPNYSSELNVNALLLGDSALYLCASSLDGDTEAFFGQGTRLTVV.

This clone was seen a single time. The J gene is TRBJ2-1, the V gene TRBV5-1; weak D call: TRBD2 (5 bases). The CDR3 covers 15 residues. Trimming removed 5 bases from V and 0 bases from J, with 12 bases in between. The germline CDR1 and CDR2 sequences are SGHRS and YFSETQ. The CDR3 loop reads CASRPTGLSYNEQFF. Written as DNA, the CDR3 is TGCGCCAGCAGGCCGACTGGACTCTCCTACAATGAGCAGTTCTTC.

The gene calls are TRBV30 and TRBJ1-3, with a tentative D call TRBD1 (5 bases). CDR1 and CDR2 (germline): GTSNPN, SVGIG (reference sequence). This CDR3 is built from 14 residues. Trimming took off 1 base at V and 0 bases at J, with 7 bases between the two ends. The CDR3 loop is CAWSGRGSGNTIYF. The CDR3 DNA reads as TGTGCCTGGAGTGGTAGGGGCTCTGGAAACACCATATATTTT.

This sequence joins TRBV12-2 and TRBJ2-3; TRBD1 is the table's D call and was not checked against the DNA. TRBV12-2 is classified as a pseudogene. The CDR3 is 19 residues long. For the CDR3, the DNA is TGTGCAAGTCGCTTAGCTCTTCGCCAGGGGGTGTTGGGATCAGATACGCAGTATTTT. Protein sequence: CASRLALRQGVLGSDTQYF.

The CDR3 here is CASSFRLAGGPQYF. Here the CDR3 DNA reads TGTGCCAGCAGTTTCCGACTAGCGGGAGGACCCCAGTACTTC. The genes are TRBV27 and TRBJ2-5, with 13 positions matching TRBD2. Germline loops: CDR1 MNHEY, CDR2 SMNVEV (reference sequence). The length of the CDR3 is 14 residues. J was trimmed by 9 bases and V by 3 bases; bases with no gene match: 4.

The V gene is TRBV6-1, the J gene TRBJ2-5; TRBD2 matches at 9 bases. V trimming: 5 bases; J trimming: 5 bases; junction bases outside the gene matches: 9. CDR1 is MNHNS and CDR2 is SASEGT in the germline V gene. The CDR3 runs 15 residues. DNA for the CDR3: TGTGCCAGCAGTTTGGCGGGGGGGCCGCGGGAGACCCAGTACTTC. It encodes CASSLAGGPRETQYF.

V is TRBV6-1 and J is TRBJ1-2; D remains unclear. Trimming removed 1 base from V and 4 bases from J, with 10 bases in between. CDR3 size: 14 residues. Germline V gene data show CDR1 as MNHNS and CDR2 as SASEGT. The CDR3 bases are TGTGCCAGCAGTGAAGTCGGGTCCGTCTATGGCTACACCTTC. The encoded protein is CASSEVGSVYGYTF.

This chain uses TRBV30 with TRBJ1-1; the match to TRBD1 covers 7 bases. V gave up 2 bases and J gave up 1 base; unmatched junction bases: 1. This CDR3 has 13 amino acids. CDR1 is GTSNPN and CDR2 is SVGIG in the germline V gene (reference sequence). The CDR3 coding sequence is TGTGCCTGGAGTAGGGGGCAGAACACTGAAGCTTTCTTT. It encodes CAWSRGQNTEAFF.

For the CDR3, the DNA is TGTGCCAGCAGTGATGCGACAGGGCGGACTGAAGCTTTCTTT. It yields the protein CASSDATGRTEAFF. The chain joins TRBV2 to TRBJ1-1; the match to TRBD1 covers 7 bases. V was clipped by 3 bases and J by 5 bases; unmatched bases: 6. This CDR3 comprises 14 residues. Germline V CDR1 and CDR2: SNHLY, FYNNEI.

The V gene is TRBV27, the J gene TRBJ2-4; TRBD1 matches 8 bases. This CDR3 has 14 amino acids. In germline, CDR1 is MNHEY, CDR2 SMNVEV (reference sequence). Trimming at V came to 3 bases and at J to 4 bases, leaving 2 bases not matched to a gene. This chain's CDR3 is CASSLDREKNIQYF. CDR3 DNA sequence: TGTGCCAGCAGTTTGGACAGGGAAAAAAACATTCAGTACTTC.